A selection of T cell receptor beta chains follows, all from one sample in a study of preoperative IRX-2 immunotherapy in early breast cancer. Sequencing used immunoSEQ multiplex PCR; TCRdb keeps in-frame clones, though not all of them. Of under 50,000 clones listed, approximately 85% were seen once; the top ten hold approximately 1.5%. This material consisted of lymph node tissue, taken after IRX-2 immunotherapy. The source is a human donor with breast cancer. Each CDR3 is given without its conserved first and last residue.

J: TRBJ2-3; V: TRBV11-3; length: 12; CDR3: ASSLDAGADTQY
J: TRBJ2-5; V: TRBV6-8; length: 11; CDR3: AISYRGEETQY
J: TRBJ2-1; V: TRBV7-4; length: 15; CDR3: ASSSFTGTSGHNEQF
J: TRBJ1-1; V: TRBV5-1; length: 13; CDR3: ASSQGTGRYTEAF
J: TRBJ2-1; V: TRBV7-6; length: 13; CDR3: ASSGHGTAYNEQF
J: TRBJ2-7; V: TRBV18; length: 15; CDR3: ASSPGQGTFLSNEQY
J: TRBJ1-2; V: TRBV6-7; length: 9; CDR3: ASSYRIGYT
J: TRBJ1-5; V: TRBV10-2; length: 13; CDR3: ASSEMTGLLQPQH
J: TRBJ1-1; V: TRBV7-7; length: 14; CDR3: ASSWATGWENTEAF
J: TRBJ1-6; V: TRBV6-8; length: 13; CDR3: ASSYSIRFESPLH
J: TRBJ2-7; V: TRBV6-8; length: 13; CDR3: ASSYGRGQRSEQY
J: TRBJ2-5; V: TRBV28; length: 11; CDR3: ASGAGSQETQY
J: TRBJ1-2; V: TRBV10-2; length: 14; CDR3: ASRGRSPELSYGYT
J: TRBJ1-5; V: TRBV6-8; length: 11; CDR3: ASTQGYNQPQH
J: TRBJ1-1; V: TRBV5-1; length: 13; CDR3: ASSLRQARGTEAF
J: TRBJ1-6; V: TRBV6-8; length: 13; CDR3: ASSYPGTGNSPLH
J: TRBJ1-2; V: TRBV30; length: 11; CDR3: AWSKDRDYGYT
J: TRBJ1-1; V: TRBV6-8; length: 13; CDR3: ASSWDRGRGTEAF